The T cell receptor (beta chain) under discussion was sequenced for a study of blood T cell repertoires in COVID-19. About the research overall: T cells, B-cell-depleted T cells, or PBMCs provided the cDNA or gDNA that served as material.

Trimming took 5 bases from V and 2 from J; bases not matched to a gene: 10. The germline V gene has CDR1 MDHEN and CDR2 SYDVKM. This CDR3 spans 17 amino acids. TCRdb's copy holds only in-frame clones and misses some; the assay was immunoSEQ multiplex PCR. Among tens of thousands of clones listed, around nine tenths were seen once. The TCR was taken from a man older than 75 with acute or convalescent COVID-19. The sample was peripheral blood. The chain combines TRBV28 with TRBJ2-3; TRBD2 matches at 10 bases. CDR3 amino acids: CASSLLSSGGTTDTQYF. The CDR3 DNA follows: TGTGCCAGCAGTCTACTCTCTAGCGGGGGTACCACAGATACGCAGTATTTT.